Listed below are T cell receptor beta chains from one sample, sequenced in a study of PD-1 blockade in classical Hodgkin lymphoma. This table comes from immunoSEQ multiplex PCR, and its TCRdb copy is limited to in-frame clones, with some not included. This sample has about 98,000 clones, with roughly 89% found just once. The material was peripheral blood mononuclear cells (PBMCs), obtained at baseline. These receptors all stem from a human donor with classical Hodgkin lymphoma. Each CDR3 is given with its conserved first and last residue. D genes are given only for firm matches. Size is omitted from some rows. Given values are once, few, many or a class for expanded clones.

clone size	V gene	D gene	J gene	CDR3 protein	CDR3 DNA
NA	TRBV5-1	TRBD1	TRBJ2-7	CASSLPPGGFYEQYF	TGCGCCAGCAGCTTGCCCCCAGGGGGCTTTTACGAGCAGTACTTC
NA	TRBV6-5	NA	TRBJ1-6	CASSYLSSYNSPLHF	TGTGCCAGCAGTTACCTTAGCTCCTATAATTCACCCCTCCACTTT
once	TRBV6-5	NA	TRBJ2-7	CASSRPSQGRYEQYF	TGTGCCAGCAGTCGCCCCAGCCAAGGGCGGTACGAGCAGTACTTC
NA	TRBV10-3	NA	TRBJ1-4	CAISDFWGEELFF	TGTGCCATCAGTGATTTTTGGGGTGAGGAACTGTTTTTT
NA	TRBV29-1	NA	TRBJ2-5	CSVDRGVLETQYF	TGCAGCGTTGATAGGGGAGTGCTAGAGACCCAGTACTTC
NA	TRBV5-1	NA	TRBJ2-1	CASSLEPPNNEQFF	TGCGCCAGCAGCTTGGAACCGCCGAACAATGAGCAGTTCTTC
NA	TRBV6-5	NA	TRBJ1-1	CASSSSTGMYTEAFF	TGTGCCAGCAGTTCCTCGACAGGAATGTACACTGAAGCTTTCTTT
NA	TRBV30	NA	TRBJ1-5	CAWSPGGNQPQHF	TGTGCCTGGAGCCCCGGGGGTAATCAGCCCCAGCATTTT
NA	TRBV5-1	TRBD1	TRBJ2-1	CASSGTGVLGEQFF	TGCGCCAGCTCCGGGACAGGGGTTTTGGGTGAGCAGTTCTTC
NA	TRBV11-2	TRBD1	TRBJ1-5	CASSRDRGEPQHF	TGTGCCAGCAGCCGGGACAGGGGAGAACCCCAGCATTTT
NA	TRBV19	TRBD1	TRBJ1-4	CASSMIRDRVTNEKLFF	TGTGCCAGTAGTATGATCCGGGACAGGGTTACTAATGAAAAACTGTTTTTT
NA	TRBV28	NA	TRBJ2-7	CASSPPPTYEQYF	TGTGCCAGCAGTCCTCCCCCTACCTACGAGCAGTACTTC
NA	TRBV5-8	TRBD1	TRBJ1-3	CASSSFLGQGDGNTIYF	TGTGCCAGCAGCTCCTTCCTGGGACAGGGAGACGGAAACACCATATATTTT
NA	TRBV4-1	TRBD1	TRBJ1-2	CASSQDRGQGVNYGYTF	TGCGCCAGCAGCCAAGATAGGGGACAGGGTGTTAACTATGGCTACACCTTC
NA	TRBV7-9	NA	TRBJ1-1	CASSLGGTTEAFF	TGTGCCAGCAGCTTGGGGGGAACCACTGAAGCTTTCTTT
NA	TRBV27	NA	TRBJ1-2	CASSPGVRNYGYTF	TGTGCCAGCAGCCCGGGAGTCCGGAACTATGGCTACACCTTC
once	TRBV6-1	TRBD2	TRBJ2-1	CASSEAPGLAGGNEQFF	TGTGCCAGCAGTGAAGCCCCCGGACTAGCGGGAGGCAATGAGCAGTTCTTC
NA	TRBV30	NA	TRBJ1-3	CAWSMDRRNSGNTIYF	TGTGCCTGGAGTATGGACAGACGAAACTCTGGAAACACCATATATTTT
once	TRBV29-1	NA	TRBJ1-3	CSVDSGFSGNTIYF	TGCAGCGTTGATTCGGGGTTCTCTGGAAACACCATATATTTT
NA	TRBV19	NA	TRBJ2-3	CASSIDLSRGLPTDTQYF	TGTGCCAGTAGTATAGATCTGAGCCGCGGACTCCCCACAGATACGCAGTATTTT